This T cell receptor beta chain was captured by sequencing in a study of T cell repertoires in cytomegalovirus infection. Study results and caveats: HLA-C-restricted TCR beta clonotypes specific for CMV led the ex vivo response.

From the reads, TCRdb called clonotypes with MiXCR, one entry per CDR3 protein. The top ten clones hold roughly 15% of a sample with approximately 500,000 distinct CDR3 sequences, around 35% of them seen once. This CDR3 spans 14 amino acids. The V and J ends lost 7 bases and 2 bases respectively, with 14 bases between them. Germline V gene lookup returns CDR1 LNHDA and CDR2 SQIVND (reference sequence). This clonotype has just a few counts. Its antigen is currently unknown. The gene calls are TRBV19 and TRBJ1-2; possibly TRBD1 for D (5 bases). Material: cultured PBMCs, obtained from culture after CMV antigen stimulation. The TCR was taken from a human donor in good health (CMV status not recorded). Some clones in this sample may be carry-over from other donors' samples. The CDR3 region is CASTLGWGNYGYTF. In DNA form, the CDR3 reads TGTGCCAGTACACTGGGGTGGGGGAACTATGGCTACACCTTC.